What follows is one TCR beta chain and its context. Negative isolation yielded CD8+ and CD4+ T cells; FACS enriched TEMRA cells. An amount of RNA that ranged from roughly 0.45 to 1 ug was reverse transcribed with random hexamers. The authors amplified TCR beta CDR3 across 54 Vbeta and 13 Jbeta using immunoSEQ multiplex PCR. TCRdb re-called the immunoSEQ multiplex PCR reads through MiXCR, storing one row per CDR3 protein. The sample lists roughly 170,000 distinct CDR3 sequences; under 95% were seen once. This sample is drawn from a study of CD8 T cells in Susac syndrome. This CDR3 is 14 amino acids long. The trim removed 2 bases at V and 2 bases at J, leaving 1 base unmatched. The germline gives CDR1 MNHEY, CDR2 SVGEGT.

This TCR derives from a human donor with multiple sclerosis. Source material: CD4+ T cells from PBMCs. This chain uses TRBV6-2 or TRBV6-3 with TRBJ1-2; TRBD1 agrees at 8 bases. The CDR3 reads CASSYRTGNYGYTF. In DNA form, the CDR3 reads TGTGCCAGCAGTTACCGGACAGGGAACTATGGCTACACCTTC.